The 27 T cell receptor beta chains below come from one sample, sequenced in a study of T cell responses to AZD1222 COVID-19 vaccine (dated by TCRdb to 2020 to 2022). Receptor libraries were prepared by the immunoSEQ multiplex PCR assay. This immuneACCESS table, as held by TCRdb, lists in-frame sequences with V and J called but not all clones. Of the missing ones, under half trace to an unresolved V gene in checked studies; the others have no known cause. Present in this sample are roughly 140,000 clones, roughly 91% of which were seen just once. The ten largest clones represent roughly 5% of the sample. The intended sense of this specimen's time point label: baseline before first vaccination. The sample was peripheral blood, taken on day 0 of AZD1222 vaccination. These receptors were collected from an adult in good health.

Here the CDR3 reads CASSLEGLSYGYTF. The CDR3 region has the DNA TGTGCCAGCAGCTTAGAGGGCCTTTCCTATGGCTACACCTTC. The chain is built from TRBV11-2 and TRBJ1-2; D uncertain. The V gene lost 0 bases and the J gene lost 4 bases, with 9 bases spanning the gap. This CDR3 spans 14 amino acids. Germline V lookup: CDR1 SGHAT, CDR2 FQNNGV.

The chain recombines TRBV6-5 with TRBJ1-6; no firm D call. Germline-derived CDR1 and CDR2 are MNHEY and SVGAGI. V dropped 6 bases and J dropped 2 bases, with 5 bases sitting between them. The CDR3 contains 13 residues. CDR3 nucleotides: TGTGCCAGCAGCGGCCCCTATAATTCACCCCTCCACTTT. As protein: CASSGPYNSPLHF.

The V gene is TRBV5-1, the J gene TRBJ2-1, with 10 bases that match TRBD2. Germline V lookup: CDR1 SGHRS, CDR2 YFSETQ. V dropped 3 bases and J dropped 4; count of bases not matched to a gene: 1. The CDR3 is 14 amino acids. The CDR3 reads CASSSSGGYNEQFF. CDR3 DNA: TGCGCCAGCAGCTCTAGCGGGGGATACAATGAGCAGTTCTTC. Together with reference TRBV5-1 and TRBJ2-1, the CDR3 gives the full variable domain: KAGVTQTPRYLIKTRGQQVTLSCSPISGHRSVSWYQQTPGQGLQFLFEYFSETQRNKGNFPGRFSGRQFSNSRSEMNVSTLELGDSALYLCASSSSGGYNEQFFGPGTRLTVL.

This chain uses TRBV5-1 with TRBJ2-2, with D possibly matching TRBD2 (6 bases). Germline assignment: CDR1 SGHRS and CDR2 YFSETQ. The CDR3 runs to 15 residues. Trimming stripped 0 bases from V and 5 bases from J, with 11 bases between. The CDR3 DNA follows: TGCGCCAGCAGCTTGGAGGGACTTGAAACCGGGGAGCTGTTTTTT. Encoded protein: CASSLEGLETGELFF.

The rearrangement uses TRBV4-1 and TRBJ1-5; 7 bases agree with TRBD1. V lost 3 bases to trimming and J lost 8 bases; unmatched junction nucleotides: 7. Per the germline V gene, CDR1 is MGHRA and CDR2 is YSYEKL. This CDR3 region has 14 residues. CDR3 protein: CASSQRQGREPQHF. The CDR3, as DNA: TGCGCCAGCAGCCAGCGACAGGGTAGGGAGCCCCAGCATTTT.

V gene TRBV4-1 combines with J gene TRBJ2-6; D might be TRBD1 (6 bases). Trimming removed 0 bases from V and 0 bases from J, with 15 bases in between. CDR1 and CDR2 (germline): MGHRA, YSYEKL. The CDR3 consists of 19 residues. The CDR3: CASSQDIEQGVSGANVLTF. The CDR3 region has the DNA TGCGCCAGCAGCCAAGATATCGAACAGGGAGTCTCTGGGGCCAACGTCCTGACTTTC.

This clone was counted once. The chain employs TRBV3-1 (or the pseudogene TRBV3-2) and TRBJ1-1; perhaps TRBD1 as D (6 bases). This CDR3 has 17 residues. From germline, CDR1 is LGHDT and CDR2 YNNKEL (reference sequence). The V end lost 6 bases, the J end lost 1 base, and 21 bases lay between the germline ends. This chain's CDR3 is CASSSSQGRRRNTEAFF. The CDR3 DNA sequence: TGTGCCAGCAGTTCGTCCCAGGGGCGCCGAAGGAACACTGAAGCTTTCTTT.

The V gene is TRBV19, the J gene TRBJ2-5; 10 bases match TRBD2. The CDR3 is 16 amino acids. J lost 2 bases, V lost 4 bases, and 7 bases had no gene match. Germline V gene data show CDR1 as LNHDA and CDR2 as SQIVND (reference sequence). The CDR3 protein is CASSTVAGGWQETQYF. CDR3 sequence (DNA): TGTGCCAGTAGTACGGTAGCGGGGGGTTGGCAAGAGACCCAGTACTTC.

This chain joins TRBV20-1 and TRBJ2-1; D is perhaps TRBD2 (5 bases). Germline V lookup: CDR1 DFQATT, CDR2 SNEGSKA (reference sequence). V was trimmed by 8 bases and J by 12 bases, leaving 11 bases between them. There are 9 residues in the CDR3. CDR3 nucleotide sequence: TGCAGTTTGAGGGAAGGGCAGTTCTTC. Protein product: CSLREGQFF.

The chain carries TRBV7-9 and TRBJ1-2, with D hard to call. Trimming pared 4 bases from V and 10 bases from J, leaving 22 bases between. The CDR3 extends over 15 amino acids. Germline lookup yields CDR1 SEHNR and CDR2 FQNEAQ (reference sequence). CDR3 in amino acids: CASSSPTSEGPSYTF. In nucleotides, the CDR3 is TGTGCCAGCAGCTCCCCGACCTCCGAAGGGCCCTCCTACACCTTC.

The table lists this clone with a count of one. The CDR3 loop is CASSSVWGETQYF. The DNA of the CDR3 is TGTGCCAGCAGCTCCGTCTGGGGGGAGACCCAGTACTTC. V and J are TRBV6-5 and TRBJ2-5; tentatively, D is TRBD1 or TRBD2 (5 bases each). Germline CDR1 is MNHEY and CDR2 is SVGAGI. Trimming took 6 bases from V and 5 from J, leaving 13 bases between them. The CDR3 has 13 amino acids.

The CDR3, as DNA: TGTGCCAGCAGCCCTGGGACAGGGGGCTTAATAGTCTCCTACGAGCAGTACTTC. It translates to CASSPGTGGLIVSYEQYF. V usage is TRBV14 and J usage is TRBJ2-7; 12 nucleotides agree with TRBD1. The CDR3 contains 18 residues. J lost 0 bases, V lost 4 bases, and 10 bases had no gene match. CDR1 is SGHDN, CDR2 FVKESK, per germline.

The chain is built from TRBV6-2 or TRBV6-3 and TRBJ2-7; either TRBD1 or TRBD2 may supply D (6 bases each). Per germline, CDR1 MNHEY and CDR2 SVGEGT. V lost 5 bases to trimming and J lost 4 bases, with 21 bases between them. CDR3 length: 16 amino acids. The CDR3 DNA reads TGTGCCAGCAGTCGCGATCCCGGGGGCGGAGGGTACGAGCAGTACTTC. This translates into CASSRDPGGGGYEQYF.

The rearrangement links TRBV19 to TRBJ2-2, with D possibly TRBD2 on 5 matching bases. This CDR3 has 12 residues. V lost 8 bases and J lost 7, with 11 bases in between. Germline values: CDR1 LNHDA, CDR2 SQIVND (reference sequence). The CDR3 protein is CASLGGFGELFF. The CDR3 region has the DNA TGTGCCAGTCTCGGAGGTTTCGGGGAGCTGTTTTTT.

The chain combines TRBV3-1 (or the pseudogene TRBV3-2) with TRBJ2-3, with 13 bases that match TRBD2. This CDR3 has 16 residues. Losses at the gene ends were 1 base for V and 7 bases for J; bases not matched to a gene: 5. CDR1 and CDR2 (germline): LGHDT, YNNKEL (reference sequence). Here the CDR3 DNA reads TGTGCCAGCAGCCAAGGGACTAGCGGGGGAGCTTATACGCAGTATTTT. Its translation is CASSQGTSGGAYTQYF.

J is TRBJ1-1 and V is TRBV4-3, with D possibly being TRBD1 (5 bases). V gave up 0 bases and J gave up 5 bases, with 10 bases separating them. This CDR3 region has 14 residues. CDR1 LGHNA and CDR2 YSLEER come from the germline V gene. CDR3 in amino acids: CASSQDPGQTEAFF. The CDR3 bases are TGCGCCAGCAGCCAAGATCCAGGACAAACTGAAGCTTTCTTT.

The rearrangement uses TRBV30 and TRBJ1-1, with D possibly matching TRBD1 (6 bases). CDR3 length equals 16 residues. The germline CDR1 and CDR2 sequences are GTSNPN and SVGIG (reference sequence). Deletions cut 2 bases from V and 4 bases from J, with 20 bases between. CDR3 coding DNA: TGTGCCTGGAGTAGACATTCGGGGGCGAAAGTCACTGAAGCTTTCTTT. Protein product: CAWSRHSGAKVTEAFF.

The chain recombines TRBV29-1 with TRBJ1-2; 7 nucleotides align to TRBD1. With V trimmed by 1 base and J by 4 bases, 12 bases remained unmatched. Germline-derived CDR1 and CDR2 are SQVTM and ANQGSEA. The CDR3 runs 16 residues. The CDR3 here is CSVEAPTQGPGYGYTF. As DNA, the CDR3 is TGCAGCGTTGAAGCCCCAACACAGGGGCCAGGCTATGGCTACACCTTC.

This chain links TRBV7-2 with TRBJ2-7; D is perhaps TRBD1 (6 bases). The CDR3 runs to 14 residues. The V and J ends lost 5 bases and 5 bases respectively, with 16 bases between them. Germline loops: CDR1 SGHTA, CDR2 FQGNSA. Written as DNA, the CDR3 is TGTGCCAGCAGCCCAGGACAGACCGTAAACGAGCAGTACTTC. Translated, it gives CASSPGQTVNEQYF.

This clone has just one count. The chain joins TRBV6-5 to TRBJ1-2, with D possibly matching TRBD1 (5 bases). The V gene's germline CDR1 is MNHEY and CDR2 SVGAGI. The CDR3 is made up of 13 amino acids. V was clipped by 7 bases and J by 2 bases, with 11 bases between them. This chain's CDR3 is CASIAGTNYGYTF. In DNA form, the CDR3 reads TGTGCCAGCATTGCCGGGACCAACTATGGCTACACCTTC.

The chain uses TRBV18 and TRBJ2-5, with 13 bases lining up with TRBD2. The CDR3 consists of 16 residues. V trimming: 5 bases; J trimming: 5 bases; junction bases outside the gene matches: 8. Germline V gives CDR1 KGHSH, CDR2 LQKENI. The chain's CDR3 is CASSAGLAGEWETQYF. In DNA, the CDR3 is TGTGCCAGCTCAGCAGGACTAGCGGGGGAGTGGGAGACCCAGTACTTC.

The rearrangement uses TRBV11-3 and TRBJ2-1; D might be TRBD1 or TRBD2, each matching 5 bases. CDR3 length: 15 amino acids. The germline V and J ends were trimmed by 5 bases and 5 bases, with 16 bases remaining between them. The V gene's germline CDR1 is SGHNT and CDR2 YENEEA. CDR3 nucleotides: TGTGCCAGCAGCCCTTCTGGGACGGGTCACAATGAGCAGTTCTTC. This encodes CASSPSGTGHNEQFF.

In regard to this clone: Its ends do not fully match the called genes, so a read error is possible. V is TRBV5-4 and J is TRBJ1-1; D remains unclear. CDR1 and CDR2 from the germline V gene are SGHNT and YYREEE (reference sequence). This CDR3 has 16 amino acids. The CDR3 loop is CASRLAGGIMNTEAFF. CDR3 in DNA: TGTGCCAGCAGATTGGCCGGAGGGATCATGAACACTGAAGCTTTCTTT.

The rearrangement links TRBV7-7 to TRBJ2-7, with no clear D. The CDR3 is 13 amino acids. Germline CDR1 and CDR2: SSHAT and FNYEAQ (reference sequence). V was clipped by 1 base and J by 9 bases, with 13 bases between them. The CDR3 sequence: CASSLVEESAQYF. In DNA form, the CDR3 reads TGTGCCAGCAGCTTAGTGGAAGAGTCCGCGCAGTACTTC.

The rearrangement uses TRBV5-4 and TRBJ2-3, with a weak D call TRBD1 (5 bases). CDR3 size: 15 residues. Trimming removed 4 bases at V and 6 bases at J, with 18 bases between. The V gene's germline CDR1 is SGHNT and CDR2 YYREEE (reference sequence). CDR3 in DNA: TGTGCCAGCAGCCACCGCCAGACAGCAGTGGATACGCAGTATTTT. Encoded protein: CASSHRQTAVDTQYF.

Here the CDR3 reads CASSPGLVYNEQFF. The CDR3 DNA follows: TGTGCCAGCAGCCCGGGACTTGTATACAATGAGCAGTTCTTC. This sequence joins TRBV5-8 and TRBJ2-1; weak D call: TRBD2 (6 bases). The CDR3 has 14 amino acids. Germline V lookup: CDR1 SGHTS, CDR2 YDEGEE. Trimming removed 4 bases from V and 4 bases from J, with 12 bases in between. The entire variable domain, with the rest obtained from reference TRBV5-8 and TRBJ2-1, is as follows: EAGVTQSPTHLIKTRGQQATLRCSPISGHTSVYWYQQALGLGLQFLLWYDEGEERNRGNFPPRFSGRQFPNYSSELNVNALELEDSALYLCASSPGLVYNEQFFGPGTRLTVL.

This clone appeared a single time. J is TRBJ2-7 and V is TRBV6-2 or TRBV6-3; D may correspond to TRBD1 or TRBD2 (5 bases each). This CDR3 spans 12 amino acids. Germline CDR1 is MNHEY and CDR2 is SVGEGT. Trimming shortened V by 2 bases and J by 5 bases, and 7 bases separated the two germline ends. CDR3 in DNA: TGTGCCAGCAGTTACGGGACGAACGAGCAGTACTTC. Encoded protein: CASSYGTNEQYF.